This TCR beta chain was observed in a study of CXCR3-negative and CXCR3-positive naive CD8 T cells. General study results and limits: Both naive subsets showed comparably high diversity, and memory CD8+ cells showed much lower diversity. In naive cells, CXCR3-negative and CXCR3-positive subsets had similar TRBV-TRBJ usage; memory cells differed. Naive cells that were CXCR3-positive had more hydrophobic TRB CDR3s (compared with CXCR3-negative naive cells).

Germline CDR1 and CDR2: MDHEN and SYDVKM. The CDR3 totals 14 residues. To note about this clonotype: Its antigen is undetermined.

5' RACE with UMI labels generated the TRB cDNA libraries. One entry per CDR3 protein, without DNA, is what TCRdb gives after re-calling the 5' RACE reads. The listing records around 160,000 distinct CDR3 sequences. The sequence was collected from a human donor in good health. Some clones in this sample may be carry-over from other donors' samples. The chain couples TRBV28 to TRBJ1-2. Sequencing was done on a sample of naive CXCR3+ CD8+ T cells from blood. Subset meaning: CD45RO-CCR7+CD27+CD95- naive CD8+ T cells expressing CXCR3 (TNR3+). CDR3 amino acids: CASTYPDVTYGYTF.